A selection of T cell receptor beta chains follows, all from one sample in a study of cytomegalovirus exposure and HLA in healthy donors. Using immunoSEQ multiplex PCR, the repertoire was profiled, and TCRdb retains in-frame clones only, with some absent. The data show around 140,000 clones, around 75% seen once. Sequencing input: PBMCs. Source of these receptors: a woman in her twenties or thirties in good health and CMV-seronegative. Both conserved end residues are part of each CDR3.

v_gene: TRBV11-2; len: 16; j_gene: TRBJ1-2; CDR3aa: CASSPGRRGHNYGYTF
v_gene: TRBV2; len: 15; j_gene: TRBJ2-3; CDR3aa: CASSESLAGTDTRYF
v_gene: TRBV6-1; len: 15; j_gene: TRBJ2-7; CDR3aa: CASRALAASSYEQYF
v_gene: TRBV4-1; len: 17; j_gene: TRBJ2-3; CDR3aa: CASSQEEASGGTDTQYF
v_gene: TRBV5-1; len: 13; j_gene: TRBJ1-6; CDR3aa: CASSLAGESPLHF
v_gene: TRBV7-9; len: 12; j_gene: TRBJ2-5; CDR3aa: CASTNLDRGLNF
v_gene: TRBV19; len: 15; j_gene: TRBJ2-5; CDR3aa: CASTRTSVGGETQYF
v_gene: TRBV7-2; len: 13; j_gene: TRBJ2-5; CDR3aa: CASSLTRGETQYF
v_gene: TRBV27; len: 14; j_gene: TRBJ2-7; CDR3aa: CASSPGAGGYEQYF
v_gene: TRBV10-2; len: 13; j_gene: TRBJ1-1; CDR3aa: CATRDRRNTEAFF
v_gene: TRBV9; len: 13; j_gene: TRBJ2-3; CDR3aa: CASSIGQQDTQYF